The T cell receptor beta chain described here comes from a study of blood T cell repertoires in COVID-19. J gave up 1 base and V 2 bases, and 7 bases lay outside the gene matches. From germline, CDR1 is SGHTS and CDR2 YDEGEE. The CDR3 is 16 residues long. Assay used: immunoSEQ multiplex PCR; TCRdb lists only in-frame clones, some missing. The top ten hold approximately 6% of the sample, which has 160,000 or so clones, over 75% seen once. The sample was PBMCs or T cells enriched from blood (not recorded which). V gene TRBV5-8 combines with J gene TRBJ1-1; 8 bases agree with TRBD1. This clonotype originated in a man aged 40-49 years who had recovered from COVID-19. The CDR3 protein is CASSLTTGVGNTEAFF. The CDR3 coding sequence is TGTGCCAGCAGCTTAACGACAGGGGTGGGGAACACTGAAGCTTTCTTT. The full variable domain, its missing parts supplied by reference TRBV5-8 and TRBJ1-1, is EAGVTQSPTHLIKTRGQQATLRCSPISGHTSVYWYQQALGLGLQFLLWYDEGEERNRGNFPPRFSGRQFPNYSSELNVNALELEDSALYLCASSLTTGVGNTEAFFGQGTRLTVV.